The rows below give T cell receptor beta chains drawn from one sample of a study of T-cell memory formation after mild COVID-19. TCRdb used MiXCR to reprocess the 5' RACE reads, holding one entry per CDR3 protein. The repertoire holds about 440,000 distinct CDR3 sequences, 20% seen once, with roughly 8.4% in the top ten. Source material: PBMCs or a T cell subset sorted from them (not recorded which). These receptors came from an adult woman who had mild COVID-19 (a few samples of this study predate the infection). Cell type and time point are not known. Both conserved end residues are part of each CDR3. Fields, in order: D gene, clone size, J gene, V gene, CDR3 DNA, CDR3 protein. The D gene is left open where the match is weak. The size field is filled for only some rows; it gives once, few, many or a size class.

D: NA; size: NA; J: TRBJ2-2; V: TRBV7-6; DNA: TGTGCCAGCAGCTTAGAATCGGGGTCGCCCGACACCGGGGAGCTGTTTTTT; CDR3: CASSLESGSPDTGELFF
D: NA; size: NA; J: TRBJ1-5; V: TRBV6-6; DNA: TGTGCCAGCAGTTACTCGATGATATCGGGAGGGGGCAATCAGCCCCAGCATTTT; CDR3: CASSYSMISGGGNQPQHF
D: TRBD2; size: NA; J: TRBJ2-1; V: TRBV15; DNA: TGTGCCACCAGCAGAGTGGCTAGCGGAGACAATGAGCAGTTCTTC; CDR3: CATSRVASGDNEQFF
D: TRBD1; size: once; J: TRBJ2-3; V: TRBV5-1; DNA: TGCGCCAGCTGCCCCGACAGGGGGGGCACAGATACGCAGTATTTT; CDR3: CASCPDRGGTDTQYF
D: TRBD2; size: NA; J: TRBJ2-7; V: TRBV9; DNA: TGTGCCAGCAGCCCGGGACTAGCGGGAGGTTACTACGAGCAGTACTTC; CDR3: CASSPGLAGGYYEQYF
D: NA; size: NA; J: TRBJ1-2; V: TRBV19; DNA: TGTGCCAGTAGTATCTCGGCAGGACCTCCTGTCTATGGCTACACCTTC; CDR3: CASSISAGPPVYGYTF
D: NA; size: NA; J: TRBJ2-5; V: TRBV7-2; DNA: TGTGCCAGCAGCTACCGGGACGAGGAGACCCAGTACTTC; CDR3: CASSYRDEETQYF
D: TRBD1; size: NA; J: TRBJ2-3; V: TRBV4-1; DNA: TGCGCCAGCAGCCAAGAGGGACAGCCTAGCACAGATACGCAGTATTTT; CDR3: CASSQEGQPSTDTQYF
D: NA; size: NA; J: TRBJ2-3; V: TRBV21-1; DNA: TGTGCCAGCAGCAAAGGTCGCCCGTGTAGCACAGATACGCAGTATTTT; CDR3: CASSKGRPCSTDTQYF
D: TRBD1; size: few; J: TRBJ1-2; V: TRBV5-6; DNA: TGTGCCAGCAGCGGGAGGGACAGCTATGGCTACACCTTC; CDR3: CASSGRDSYGYTF
D: NA; size: NA; J: TRBJ2-7; V: TRBV19; DNA: TGTGCCAGTAGCGGGGCCAGCTCCTACGAGCAGTACTTC; CDR3: CASSGASSYEQYF
D: NA; size: NA; J: TRBJ1-5; V: TRBV12-5; DNA: TGTGCTAGTGGTTTGGTACGGCAGGGGAGCAATCAGCCCCAGCATTTT; CDR3: CASGLVRQGSNQPQHF
D: NA; size: few; J: TRBJ2-7; V: TRBV20-1; DNA: TGCAGTGCTAGGCCCCCGACTAACGAGCAGTACTTC; CDR3: CSARPPTNEQYF
D: TRBD2; size: NA; J: TRBJ2-7; V: TRBV5-1; DNA: TGCGCCAGTCAACCGGGGGGGGCGAACCCCTACGAGCAGTACTTC; CDR3: CASQPGGANPYEQYF
D: NA; size: few; J: TRBJ2-3; V: TRBV5-1; DNA: TGCGCCAGCAGCTTCCGGGGGACGTCAGCAGATACGCAGTATTTT; CDR3: CASSFRGTSADTQYF
D: NA; size: NA; J: TRBJ1-6; V: TRBV15; DNA: TGTGCCACCAGCACCTCAGGGACCAATTCACCCCTCCACTTT; CDR3: CATSTSGTNSPLHF
D: TRBD1; size: NA; J: TRBJ1-3; V: TRBV6-5; DNA: TGTGCCAGCAGGACGGACAGGGGGCCCGGAAACACCATATATTTT; CDR3: CASRTDRGPGNTIYF
D: NA; size: NA; J: TRBJ2-5; V: TRBV2; DNA: TGTGCCAGCACTTGGGGGGACCTAAGGGCAGAGACCCAGTACTTC; CDR3: CASTWGDLRAETQYF
D: TRBD2; size: NA; J: TRBJ2-1; V: TRBV5-1; DNA: TGCGCCAGCAGCTTGGCCTGGGGAGCGGGAGGGACTACTGAGCAGTTCTTC; CDR3: CASSLAWGAGGTTEQFF
D: TRBD2; size: few; J: TRBJ2-7; V: TRBV9; DNA: TGTGCCAGCAGCGCAGGAGGGACTAGCGGGGCCCACGAGCAGTACTTC; CDR3: CASSAGGTSGAHEQYF
D: NA; size: few; J: TRBJ1-1; V: TRBV29-1; DNA: TGCAGCGTTTTTCTGGGAACGGCTGAAGCTTTCTTT; CDR3: CSVFLGTAEAFF
D: TRBD1; size: few; J: TRBJ2-1; V: TRBV3-1; DNA: TGTGCCAGCAGCCCGAGACCGGGACAGAGTTACAATGAGCAGTTCTTC; CDR3: CASSPRPGQSYNEQFF
D: NA; size: few; J: TRBJ2-3; V: TRBV18; DNA: TGTGCCAGCTCACCGAGCAGGGAAAGCACAGATACGCAGTATTTT; CDR3: CASSPSRESTDTQYF
D: NA; size: few; J: TRBJ2-3; V: TRBV6-5; DNA: TGTGCCAGCAGTTACTCGAGGAGGGGACGCACAGATACGCAGTATTTT; CDR3: CASSYSRRGRTDTQYF
D: NA; size: few; J: TRBJ1-1; V: TRBV7-9; DNA: TGTGCCACCAGAGAGACTGAAGCTTTCTTT; CDR3: CATRETEAFF
D: NA; size: few; J: TRBJ1-2; V: TRBV7-2; DNA: TGTGCCAGCAGCTTAAATCCGGGACTTCTTGGCTACACCTTC; CDR3: CASSLNPGLLGYTF
D: TRBD1; size: few; J: TRBJ1-6; V: TRBV5-1; DNA: TGCGCCAGCAGCGCCGGACAGGCCCTGAACTCCTATAATTCACCCCTCCACTTT; CDR3: CASSAGQALNSYNSPLHF
D: TRBD2; size: NA; J: TRBJ2-5; V: TRBV20-1; DNA: TGCAGTGCTAGAGATCCGGGACTAGCGGGGGGCCTGGAGACCCAGTACTTC; CDR3: CSARDPGLAGGLETQYF
D: NA; size: once; J: TRBJ2-7; V: TRBV5-4; DNA: TGTGCCAGCAGCTTGGCGTCGAGGAGCTCCTACGAGCAGTACTTC; CDR3: CASSLASRSSYEQYF
D: NA; size: few; J: TRBJ2-5; V: TRBV7-9; DNA: TGTGCCAGCAGCAACCTCGCAGGCCAGGGGGGCACCCAGTACTTC; CDR3: CASSNLAGQGGTQYF
D: NA; size: few; J: TRBJ2-7; V: TRBV5-4; DNA: TGTGCCAGCAGCTTGTACCACGGCTCCTACGAGCAGTACTTC; CDR3: CASSLYHGSYEQYF